Below, 7 T cell receptor beta chains from the same sample are listed, as sequenced in a study of CD8 T cells in ankylosing spondylitis. From the 5' RACE reads, TCRdb called clonotypes with MiXCR, one entry per CDR3 protein. The sample consists of some 16,000 distinct CDR3 sequences, 7.5% to 9.5% of them appearing once. The sample comprised blood. Receptors originate from a male donor with ankylosing spondylitis or in good health (not recorded which).

This clonotype has at least ten counts. The chain uses TRBV20-1 and TRBJ1-5; unclear D gene. Germline CDR1 is DFQATT and CDR2 is SNEGSKA (reference sequence). CDR3 length: 14 residues. Trimming removed 6 bases at V and 0 bases at J, with 12 bases between. This chain's CDR3 is CSAAGGTSNQPQHF. DNA for the CDR3: TGCAGTGCGGCCGGCGGAACTAGCAATCAGCCCCAGCATTTT.

Ten or more counts support this clonotype. V usage is TRBV20-1 and J usage is TRBJ2-7; 13 nucleotides align to TRBD2. J was trimmed by 4 bases and V by 6 bases; bases with no gene match: 6. Germline V gene lookup returns CDR1 DFQATT and CDR2 SNEGSKA (reference sequence). There are 14 residues in the CDR3. CDR3 in DNA: TGCAGTGCCCCGACTAGCGGGGGGCCGTACGAGCAGTACGTC. The encoded protein is CSAPTSGGPYEQYV.

This clonotype was recorded at least ten times. The gene calls are TRBV5-1 and TRBJ2-4; the D call may be TRBD1 or TRBD2 (5 bases each). The CDR3 length is 14 residues. Germline V gene sequence: CDR1 SGHRS, CDR2 YFSETQ. V was cut by 0 bases and J by 8 bases, with 12 bases left in between. The CDR3 is CASSLGDPRDIQYF. Written as DNA, the CDR3 is TGCGCCAGCAGCTTGGGGGACCCCAGGGACATTCAGTACTTC.

This clonotype was picked up a small number of times. The chain combines TRBV7-6 with TRBJ2-3; 8 positions match TRBD2. The germline CDR1 and CDR2 sequences are SGHVS and FNYEAQ. The CDR3 is made up of 15 amino acids. V shed 5 bases, J shed 0 bases, and the junction held 4 bases outside the gene matches. CDR3 in amino acids: CASSTRLASTDTQYF. CDR3 sequence (DNA): TGTGCCAGCAGCACCCGACTAGCGAGCACAGATACGCAGTATTTT.

This clonotype was seen at least ten times. The chain has TRBV12-3 or TRBV12-4 and TRBJ1-1; a possible D gene is TRBD1 (5 bases). This CDR3 has 15 residues. Trimming took 7 bases from V and 2 from J, leaving 17 bases between them. The CDR3 DNA follows: TGTGCCAGCAAGTTCCGGGACGGATATAACACTGAAGCTTTCTTT. It translates to CASKFRDGYNTEAFF.

The chain uses TRBV20-1 and TRBJ1-1; D is uncertain. V lost 7 bases and J lost 3, with 9 bases in between. There are 11 residues in the CDR3. CDR1 is DFQATT, CDR2 SNEGSKA, per germline (reference sequence). CDR3 sequence reads: CSGGTDTEAFF. The CDR3 coding sequence is TGCAGTGGGGGTACGGACACTGAAGCTTTCTTT.

This clonotype was seen many times. One junction end disagrees with the germline gene, perhaps due to a read error. The rearrangement joins TRBV7-7 to TRBJ2-1; 9 bases line up with TRBD1. This CDR3 has 14 residues. Per the germline V gene, CDR1 is SSHAT and CDR2 is FNYEAQ (reference sequence). CDR3 in amino acids: CASNPGQGSNEQFF. CDR3 DNA: TGTGCTAGCAACCCCGGACAGGGGAGCAATGAGCAGTTCTTC.